What follows describes a single TCR beta chain. Its cognate antigen is unknown. The record originates from a study of neurological immune-mediated disorders. Study overall: For the 35 or so multiple sclerosis patients, the disease was relapsing-remitting in some 30 and secondary progressive in 3.

Per germline, CDR1 SGHKS and CDR2 YYEKEE (reference sequence). The CDR3 runs to 12 residues. J was trimmed by 7 bases and V by 3 bases; bases with no gene match: 3. Study-wide results and caveats: For the multiple sclerosis repertoire cluster, no association with any clinical or MRI feature was found.

One entry per CDR3 protein, called by TCRdb with MiXCR from the 5' RACE reads. The sample carries around 44,000 distinct CDR3 sequences, 2.5% recorded once. The chain is built from TRBV5-5 and TRBJ1-2; 7 bases are a match to TRBD1. The sequenced sample consisted of PBMCs. The sequence was obtained from a man aged 25 to 40 with multiple sclerosis. In nucleotides, the CDR3 is TGTGCCAGCAGCTACAGGGGTCGTGGCTACACCTTC. It encodes CASSYRGRGYTF.